This T cell receptor beta chain was documented in a study of cytomegalovirus exposure and HLA in healthy donors. Study results and caveats: CMV serostatus was the only recorded immune exposure for donors. Analyzed later, most CMV-associated TCR beta chains appeared HLA-restricted. Trimming of TCR beta V- and J-genes showed a link, identified in a later analysis, to a missense DCLRE1C variant. Most TCR beta V segments were productive about 87% or about 30% of the time in an earlier analysis.

This clone appeared a few times. The antigen is unknown. V trimming: 7 bases; J trimming: 2 bases; junction bases outside the gene matches: 7. Germline lookup yields CDR1 MNHEY and CDR2 SMNVEV (reference sequence). This CDR3 contains 15 residues. Use of 60 Vbeta and 13 Jbeta primers characterized the PCR. Profiled with immunoSEQ multiplex PCR; TCRdb holds only in-frame clones, not every one. The sample lists approximately 220,000 clones, less than 85% occurring once. V gene TRBV27 combines with J gene TRBJ2-1, with 8 nucleotides matching TRBD1. This receptor was obtained from a man aged 18 to 29 in good health and CMV-seronegative. Sequencing was done on a sample of PBMCs. The CDR3 loop is CASTPGQVTYNEQFF. CDR3 sequence (DNA): TGTGCCAGCACCCCGGGACAGGTCACCTACAATGAGCAGTTCTTC.